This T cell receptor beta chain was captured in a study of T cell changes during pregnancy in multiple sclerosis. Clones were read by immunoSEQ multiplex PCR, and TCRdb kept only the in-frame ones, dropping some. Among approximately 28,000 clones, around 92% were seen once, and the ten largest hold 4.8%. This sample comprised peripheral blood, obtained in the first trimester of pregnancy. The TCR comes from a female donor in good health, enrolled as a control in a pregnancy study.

The CDR3 here is CASSLGAGTGPNYEQYF. The CDR3 region has the DNA TGTGCCAGCAGCTTAGGGGCTGGGACAGGGCCCAACTACGAGCAGTACTTC. This chain connects TRBV7-6 to TRBJ2-7; TRBD1 aligns across 9 bases. CDR3 length equals 17 residues. Losses at the gene ends were 1 base for V and 3 bases for J; bases not matched to a gene: 10. Germline values: CDR1 SGHVS, CDR2 FNYEAQ. The complete variable domain, with remaining parts taken from reference TRBV7-6 and TRBJ2-7, reads GAGVSQSPRYKVTKRGQDVALRCDPISGHVSLYWYRQALGQGPEFLTYFNYEAQQDKSGLPNDRFSAERPEGSISTLTIQRTEQRDSAMYRCASSLGAGTGPNYEQYFGPGTRLTVT.